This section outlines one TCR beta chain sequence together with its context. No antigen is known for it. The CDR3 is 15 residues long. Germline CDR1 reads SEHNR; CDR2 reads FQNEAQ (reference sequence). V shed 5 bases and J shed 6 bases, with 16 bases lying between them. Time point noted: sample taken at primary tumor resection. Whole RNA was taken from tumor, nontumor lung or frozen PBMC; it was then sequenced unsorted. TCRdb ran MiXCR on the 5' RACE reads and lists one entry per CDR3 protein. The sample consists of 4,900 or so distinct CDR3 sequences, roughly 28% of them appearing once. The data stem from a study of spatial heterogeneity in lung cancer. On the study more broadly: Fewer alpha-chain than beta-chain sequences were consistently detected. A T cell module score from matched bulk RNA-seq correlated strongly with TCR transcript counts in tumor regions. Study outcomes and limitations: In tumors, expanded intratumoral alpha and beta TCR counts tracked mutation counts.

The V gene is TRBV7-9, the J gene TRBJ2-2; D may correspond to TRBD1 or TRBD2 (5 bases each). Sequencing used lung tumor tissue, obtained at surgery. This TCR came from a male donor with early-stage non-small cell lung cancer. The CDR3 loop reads CASSLRPLGAGELFF. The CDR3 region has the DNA TGTGCCAGCAGCCTTCGTCCACTAGGGGCCGGGGAGCTGTTTTTT.